These T cell receptor beta chains were read from a single sample in a study of shared clonotypes between healthy human individuals. Sequencing was performed with immunoSEQ multiplex PCR; in TCRdb, only in-frame clones are kept and a portion is missing. The sample shows roughly 890,000 clones, approximately 92% of them seen only once. Sequenced: naive CD8+ T cells sorted from blood. The receptors were gathered from a man aged 25 to 40 in good health. The CDR3 runs from the conserved cysteine through the conserved F or W. Fields, in order: CDR3 protein, CDR3 DNA, J gene, V gene, clone size, D gene. A D gene is named only where the DNA matches it firmly. The size field is filled for only some rows; it gives once, few, many or a size class.

CASRDGAGGRETQYF | TGTGCCAGCAGGGATGGTGCGGGAGGTAGGGAGACCCAGTACTTC | TRBJ2-5 | TRBV28 | - | TRBD2
CASSAAGTENTEAFF | TGTGCCAGCAGCGCCGCCGGGACTGAAAACACTGAAGCTTTCTTT | TRBJ1-1 | TRBV11-3 | - | -
CASSLAGAGIPQETQYF | TGTGCCAGCAGCTTGGCCGGGGCTGGGATCCCCCAAGAGACCCAGTACTTC | TRBJ2-5 | TRBV5-4 | - | -
CASSEPSGRSYNEQFF | TGTGCCAGCAGTGAACCTAGCGGGAGGTCCTACAATGAGCAGTTCTTC | TRBJ2-1 | TRBV2 | - | TRBD2
CSALGQSYEQYF | TGCAGCGCTCTGGGACAATCCTACGAGCAGTACTTC | TRBJ2-7 | TRBV29-1 | - | -
CATSTGAGADTQYF | TGTGCCACCAGCACGGGAGCGGGAGCGGATACGCAGTATTTT | TRBJ2-3 | TRBV15 | - | TRBD2
CASSLGGNEQFF | TGCGCCAGCAGCCTAGGGGGCAATGAGCAGTTCTTC | TRBJ2-1 | TRBV4-1 | - | -
CATSLGAGDPYEQYF | TGTGCCACCAGCCTGGGGGCGGGAGATCCTTACGAGCAGTACTTC | TRBJ2-7 | TRBV15 | - | -
CATSRGTSLTDTQYF | TGTGCCACCAGCAGAGGGACTAGCCTTACAGATACGCAGTATTTT | TRBJ2-3 | TRBV15 | - | TRBD2
CATGEAAGVNEQFF | TGTGCCACCGGCGAGGCGGCGGGAGTCAATGAGCAGTTCTTC | TRBJ2-1 | TRBV5-4 | - | TRBD2
CASSEHQTDTQYF | TGTGCCAGCAGTGAACATCAAACAGATACGCAGTATTTT | TRBJ2-3 | TRBV2 | - | -
CASSLAGSGQRAEQFF | TGTGCCAGCAGCTTAGCGGGGTCTGGACAGAGGGCTGAGCAGTTCTTC | TRBJ2-1 | TRBV7-6 | - | -
CASSVGGLQETQYF | TGTGCCAGCAGCGTAGGCGGACTCCAAGAGACCCAGTACTTC | TRBJ2-5 | TRBV9 | - | -
CASSQDWTSGSEQYF | TGCGCCAGCAGCCAAGATTGGACTAGCGGGAGCGAGCAGTACTTC | TRBJ2-7 | TRBV4-3 | - | TRBD2
CAISESGRTDTQYF | TGTGCCATCAGTGAGTCCGGCCGCACAGATACGCAGTATTTT | TRBJ2-3 | TRBV10-3 | - | -
CASSFKDPYNEQFF | TGTGCCAGCAGCTTCAAAGACCCCTACAATGAGCAGTTCTTC | TRBJ2-1 | TRBV7-9 | once | -
CASSQEAPDTQYF | TGCGCCAGCAGCCAAGAGGCCCCAGATACGCAGTATTTT | TRBJ2-3 | TRBV4-3 | - | -
CASRLIPYGLADHTGELFF | TGTGCCAGCAGGCTTATCCCTTACGGACTAGCGGATCACACCGGGGAGCTGTTTTTT | TRBJ2-2 | TRBV28 | - | TRBD2
CASSPLAGVGVEQFF | TGTGCCAGCAGTCCACTAGCGGGAGTTGGGGTAGAGCAGTTCTTC | TRBJ2-1 | TRBV27 | once | TRBD2
CASSLYNGVPYNEQFF | TGTGCCAGCTCACTCTACAATGGGGTTCCTTACAATGAGCAGTTCTTC | TRBJ2-1 | TRBV18 | - | -
CASSSTGTSYADTQYF | TGTGCCAGCAGTTCAACCGGGACTAGCTACGCAGATACGCAGTATTTT | TRBJ2-3 | TRBV27 | - | TRBD2
CASSPTGGRAYEQYF | TGTGCCAGCAGTCCAACAGGGGGTAGAGCCTACGAGCAGTACTTC | TRBJ2-7 | TRBV6-5 | - | TRBD1
CASSPGKTGDTGELFF | TGTGCCAGCAGCCCAGGAAAAACAGGGGACACCGGGGAGCTGTTTTTT | TRBJ2-2 | TRBV28 | - | TRBD1
CASSFSQGALANYGYTF | TGTGCCAGCAGTTTTAGTCAGGGGGCGTTAGCTAACTATGGCTACACCTTC | TRBJ1-2 | TRBV27 | - | TRBD1
CAWNEGLGSYSNQPQHF | TGTGCCTGGAACGAGGGTTTGGGGAGCTATAGCAATCAGCCCCAGCATTTT | TRBJ1-5 | TRBV30 | - | -
CASSFSRGTGELFF | TGTGCCAGCAGTTTTTCGAGGGGGACCGGGGAGCTGTTTTTT | TRBJ2-2 | TRBV27 | - | -
CASSLTSGSPTDTQYF | TGTGCCAGCAGTTTAACCAGCGGGAGTCCCACAGATACGCAGTATTTT | TRBJ2-3 | TRBV27 | once | TRBD2